Listed below are T cell receptor beta chains from one sample, sequenced in a study of CXCR3-negative and CXCR3-positive naive CD8 T cells. For each CDR3 protein, TCRdb gives one entry from its re-call of the 5' RACE reads, without DNA. This sample's clone table lists under 85,000 distinct CDR3 sequences. The sequencing input was naive CXCR3- CD8+ T cells from blood. These receptors were obtained from a human donor in good health. Some clones in this sample may be carry-over from other donors' samples. Both conserved end residues are part of each CDR3. The order of the fields is V gene, J gene, CDR3 protein.

TRBV19	TRBJ1-1	CASTPTGSPPTEAFF
TRBV5-4	TRBJ2-1	CASSLVADYNEQFF
TRBV28	TRBJ2-7	CASSFQGIGTYEQYF
TRBV7-9	TRBJ2-1	CASSQAEEQFF
TRBV11-1	TRBJ1-2	CASSAQGSPAWGYTF
TRBV29-1	TRBJ2-2	CSVDGGAGELFF
TRBV9	TRBJ1-5	CASSETASNQPQHF
TRBV29-1	TRBJ1-2	CSVLIGADYGYTF
TRBV29-1	TRBJ2-2	CSVDRGANTGELFF
TRBV20-1	TRBJ2-1	CSAWAGMEQFF
TRBV4-1	TRBJ2-7	CASSQRSAAANPNIYEQYF
TRBV29-1	TRBJ2-3	CSVASITDTQYF
TRBV4-1	TRBJ2-7	CASSQDSTSGVREQYF
TRBV28	TRBJ2-7	CASSTGTGSYEQYF
TRBV5-1	TRBJ2-1	CASSLVLLDSGGEQFF
TRBV5-1	TRBJ2-1	CASSLDLREKYNEQFF
TRBV7-6	TRBJ2-5	CASSLTRETQYF
TRBV27	TRBJ2-7	CASSFGQGYEQYF
TRBV6-4	TRBJ2-2	CASSEGGGTGELFF
TRBV28	TRBJ2-7	CASREGMAYEQYF
TRBV6-2/TRBV6-3	TRBJ1-2	CASSSDIGDGYTF
TRBV28	TRBJ2-5	CASNPGWGYQETQYF
TRBV6-6	TRBJ2-1	CASSSRQGLTVHNEQFF
TRBV7-9	TRBJ1-1	CASSLPSDTNTEAFF
TRBV7-6	TRBJ1-1	CASSLGSAGNTEAFF